One and the same sample provided the 4 T cell receptor beta chains below, sequenced in a study of molecular identifiers for immune sequencing clone quantification. TCRdb reprocessed the PCR reads via MiXCR and lists one record per CDR3 protein. The sample holds more than 450,000 distinct CDR3 sequences, around 25% seen once. What was sequenced was naive CD8+ T cells from blood, with Jurkat cell RNA spiked in. Described subset: FACS-sorted CD8+CD4-CCR7+CD45RA+ naive T cells. The receptors stem from a human donor in good health. Some libraries in this study had Jurkat cell RNA spiked in.

This clonotype was detected only once. The chain carries TRBV28 and TRBJ2-1; D possibly corresponds to TRBD2 (6 bases). The germline CDR1 and CDR2 sequences are MDHEN and SYDVKM. V lost 6 bases to trimming and J lost 0 bases, with 12 bases between them. This CDR3 is built from 15 residues. The chain's CDR3 is CASRKTTSSYNEQFF. In nucleotides, the CDR3 is TGTGCCAGCAGAAAAACGACTAGCTCCTACAATGAGCAGTTCTTC.

In its sample, this clonotype was seen a few times. The rearrangement uses TRBV3-1 and TRBJ1-2; D unclear. The ends were cut back, 0 bases at V and 2 bases at J, with 1 base in the middle. This CDR3 has 12 residues. Germline loops: CDR1 LGHDT, CDR2 YNNKEL (reference sequence). The CDR3 DNA follows: TGTGCCAGCAGCCAAGAAAACTATGGCTACACCTTC. Its protein product is CASSQENYGYTF.

About this clonotype itself: One junction end disagrees with the germline gene, perhaps due to a read error. The rearrangement uses TRBV11-2 and TRBJ2-1, with TRBD1 identical over 8 bases. Germline assignment: CDR1 SGHAT and CDR2 FQNNGV. CDR3 size: 16 residues. The DNA of the CDR3 is TGTGCCAGCACCCAGGGACGGACAGGGAACTACAATGAGCAGTCCTTC. It is translated as CASTQGRTGNYNEQSF. The full variable domain, with the rest looked up from reference TRBV11-2 and TRBJ2-1, is EAGVAQSPRYKIIEKRQSVAFWCNPISGHATLYWYQQILGQGPKLLIQFQNNGVVDDSQLPKDRFSAERLKGVDSTLKIQPAKLEDSAVYLCASTQGRTGNYNEQSFGPGTRLTVL.

Of note for this clonotype: The junction shows a germline mismatch at one end, possibly a read error. CDR3 DNA sequence: TGTGCCAGTAGTATCTCCTCTGGAAACACCATGTATTTT. Translated, it gives CASSISSGNTMYF. The J gene is TRBJ1-3, the V gene TRBV19; D remains ambiguous. CDR3 length: 13 residues. Germline V gene sequence: CDR1 LNHDA, CDR2 SQIVND (reference sequence).